This T cell receptor beta chain emerged from a study of blood T cells in healthy people across ages. For the study at large: Template-switching capture recovered about one barcoded beta molecule per two T cells. General observations from the study: Shifts in expanded clonotypes may have been confounded by donor CMV status, which was unknown.

Germline V gene data show CDR1 as DFQATT and CDR2 as SNEGSKA (reference sequence). The CDR3 loop spans 16 amino acids. Trimming took 1 base from V and 3 from J, leaving 13 bases between them. This clonotype was observed a handful of times. Its antigen is not identified. A second PCR of 7 to 11 cycles used a sample-barcoded 5' primer and a J-beta primer mix. Every sample returned 3 million or more CDR3-containing paired-end reads. MiXCR was run by TCRdb on the 5' RACE reads, yielding one entry per CDR3 protein. The sample has some 1.5 million distinct CDR3 sequences; approximately 39% are singletons. Sequenced material: blood. The chain carries TRBV20-1 and TRBJ1-6; no clear D gene. This receptor was identified in a woman between 18 and 29 years old in good health. The DNA for the CDR3 is TGCAGTGCTAGAGGGGCGGCGGACTTCTATAATTCACCCCTCCACTTT. Translation: CSARGAADFYNSPLHF.